One sample yielded the 7 T cell receptor beta chains listed below, sequenced in a study of control samples from healthy donors and cancer patients. Assay used: immunoSEQ multiplex PCR; TCRdb lists only in-frame clones, some missing. The table records some 130,000 clones, over 80% of them present only once. The sequencing input was blood. The receptors originated from a woman between 45 and 65 years old in good health.

J is TRBJ1-2 and V is TRBV6-1; possible D gene TRBD1, 6 bases. This CDR3 is 16 amino acids long. CDR1 is MNHNS, CDR2 SASEGT, per germline. Deletions cut 2 bases from V and 3 bases from J, with 16 bases between. CDR3 residues: CASSEKVGRGYYGYTF. CDR3 coding DNA: TGTGCCAGCAGTGAAAAGGTCGGCAGGGGATACTATGGCTACACCTTC.

The V gene is TRBV28, the J gene TRBJ2-1; D may be TRBD1 (6 bases). This CDR3 has 15 amino acids. The V end lost 2 bases, the J end lost 9 bases, and 17 bases lay between the germline ends. Germline V gives CDR1 MDHEN, CDR2 SYDVKM. The CDR3 here is CASSLGGTGWGEQFF. In DNA form, the CDR3 reads TGTGCCAGCAGTTTAGGGGGCACAGGGTGGGGTGAGCAGTTCTTC. Based on the CDR3 plus reference TRBV28 and TRBJ2-1, the full variable domain is DVKVTQSSRYLVKRTGEKVFLECVQDMDHENMFWYRQDPGLGLRLIYFSYDVKMKEKGDIPEGYSVSREKKERFSLILESASTNQTSMYLCASSLGGTGWGEQFFGPGTRLTVL.

Only a few counts were recorded for this clone. The chain recombines TRBV20-1 with TRBJ2-7; the match to TRBD2 covers 10 bases. The CDR3 contains 13 residues. V trimming: 3 bases; J trimming: 6 bases; junction bases outside the gene matches: 5. Germline CDR1 is DFQATT and CDR2 is SNEGSKA (reference sequence). CDR3 coding DNA: TGCAGTGCTAGTATAGCGGGAGGAAGCGAGCAGTACTTC. Its translation is CSASIAGGSEQYF.

This clone was counted between two and nine times. The V and J genes are TRBV3-1 (or the pseudogene TRBV3-2) and TRBJ2-5; unclear D gene. This CDR3 spans 13 amino acids. CDR1 is LGHDT and CDR2 is YNNKEL in the germline V gene (reference sequence). V was shortened by 8 bases and J by 7 bases, with 17 bases between the two germline ends. The CDR3 region is CASARRAHGTQYF. The CDR3 nucleotides read TGTGCCAGCGCCAGAAGGGCCCACGGGACCCAGTACTTC.

This chain joins TRBV4-1 and TRBJ1-6; no clear D. Trimming shortened V by 4 bases and J by 9 bases, and 16 bases separated the two germline ends. From germline, CDR1 is MGHRA and CDR2 YSYEKL. The CDR3 is 15 amino acids. CDR3 in amino acids: CASSRLSPIGSPLHF. CDR3 DNA sequence: TGCGCCAGCAGCCGCCTTAGCCCCATTGGTTCACCCCTCCACTTT.

The J gene is TRBJ2-2, the V gene TRBV25-1; no definite D call. This CDR3 contains 13 residues. Germline V gene sequence: CDR1 MGHDK, CDR2 SYGVNS. The V and J ends lost 4 bases and 2 bases respectively, with 5 bases between them. Written as DNA, the CDR3 is TGTGCCAGCAGTGGCACCAACACCGGGGAGCTGTTTTTT. It is translated as CASSGTNTGELFF.

V usage is TRBV6-5 and J usage is TRBJ1-3; the D is unclear. Trimming removed 0 bases from V and 1 base from J, with 7 bases in between. This CDR3 has 15 amino acids. Germline-derived CDR1 and CDR2 are MNHEY and SVGAGI. In DNA, the CDR3 is TGTGCCAGCAGTTACTCGAGACAATCTGGAAACACCATATATTTT. Its protein product is CASSYSRQSGNTIYF.